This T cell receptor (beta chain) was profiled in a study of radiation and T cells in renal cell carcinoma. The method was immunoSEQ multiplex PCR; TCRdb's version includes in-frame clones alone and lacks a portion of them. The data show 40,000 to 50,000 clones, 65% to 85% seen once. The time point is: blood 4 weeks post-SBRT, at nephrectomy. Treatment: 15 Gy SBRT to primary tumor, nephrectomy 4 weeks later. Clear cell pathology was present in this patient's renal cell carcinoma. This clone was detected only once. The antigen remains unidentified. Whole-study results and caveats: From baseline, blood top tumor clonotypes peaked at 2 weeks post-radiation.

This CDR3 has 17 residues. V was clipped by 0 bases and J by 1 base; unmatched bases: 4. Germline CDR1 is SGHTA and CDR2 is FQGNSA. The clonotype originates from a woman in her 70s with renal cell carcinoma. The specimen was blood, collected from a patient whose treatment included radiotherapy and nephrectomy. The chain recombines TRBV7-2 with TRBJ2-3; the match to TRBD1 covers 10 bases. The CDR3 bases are TGTGCCAGCAGCTTAGCGCCGACAGGGGGCGGCACAGATACGCAGTATTTT. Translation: CASSLAPTGGGTDTQYF.